The sequence of this TCR beta chain was determined in a study of Graves' ophthalmopathy and Graves' hyperthyroidism (dated by TCRdb to 2016 to 2019). With regard to the full study: Peripheral blood was collected at initial diagnosis, before any treatment. For independent validation, a separate cohort was made up of 18 hyperthyroidism patients plus 17 patients who later progressed from hyperthyroidism to ophthalmopathy. A discovery set of 100 patients (roughly 41 ophthalmopathy, around 57 stable hyperthyroidism) was enrolled to explore V-J signatures distinguishing ophthalmopathy from hyperthyroidism. The study used TCR beta repertoire signatures to distinguish Graves' ophthalmopathy from Graves' hyperthyroidism and to predict progression to ophthalmopathy. Following sample collection, hyperthyroidism patients were given methimazole at a starting dose of 30 mg daily, and ophthalmopathy patients were given high-dose intravenous methylprednisolone. In total, around 130 blood samples were TCR-sequenced: 40 to 45 ophthalmopathy, under 85 hyperthyroidism and roughly 17 hyperthyroidism-to-ophthalmopathy patients. In roughly six hyperthyroidism patients, the T-cell repertoires found in thyroid tissue were compared with those found in blood. Beyond this particular receptor, the publication reports: In validation, the model predicted ophthalmopathy progression with about 64% sensitivity and approximately 72% specificity; some 13 predicted patients were CT-confirmed with GO in a median of approximately 6.2 months. In cross-validation, the 13-signature model distinguished ophthalmopathy from stable hyperthyroidism with 85% to 90% sensitivity and about 84% specificity, and in the test set the corresponding values were approximately 80% and 68%. Most expanded thyroid clonotypes with a frequency above 0.001 also appeared in blood, which suggests that blood repertoires may reflect the immune response in the thyroid. Sample size was not predetermined statistically, and investigators were not blinded to group allocation.

TCR beta CDR3 regions were amplified from RNA transcripts for repertoire sequencing. The first round of RT-PCR was done with HTBI primers and the Qiagen OneStep RT-PCR kit, and was followed by a second round of multiplex PCR, then size selection and purification. The libraries underwent paired-end sequencing with 100 bp reads on an Illumina HiSeq2000. The paper's data handling went like this. SOAPnuke was used for read processing, and reads with adapters, uncalled bases, a mean Phred below 15, or no exact constant-primer or identifier match were discarded. COPE v1.2.5 was used to merge the high-quality paired reads. Unique nucleotide sequences were defined as clonotypes and aligned to IMGT TRB V, D and J references using MiTCR v1.1. The analysis was limited to V-J combinations with a frequency above 0.0001, which together covered over 99% of the repertoires. For each V-J combination, a TCR clonal expansion and chaos score was defined as the ratio of F50 clonal expansion to chaos observed in the TCRdist matrix. Welch's t-statistics and random forest were used to reduce the features to some 13 V-J combinations, which were then used as input to a naive Bayes classifier. Thyroid-blood repertoire similarity was quantified with the Morisita-Horn index. In-frame beta chains were kept once TCRdb had trimmed the public reads at Q25 with fastp and called clones with MiXCR. For every CDR3 protein sequence, its rows merge into one entry that carries the most common genes and DNA. These V and J calls are TCRdb output, not the study's own analysis. The sample records some 750,000 distinct CDR3 sequences, roughly 40% of which are singletons. Approximately 46% of the sample lies in the top ten.

Via the germline V gene (reference sequence), CDR1 is DFQATT and CDR2 SNEGSKA. V was cut back by 5 bases and J by 2 bases, leaving a gap of 16 bases between them. Including the terminal cysteine and phenylalanine, the CDR3 comprises 14 residues. The CDR3 DNA has 42 bases and is translated from base 1. Regarding this clonotype: The target of this receptor is not known. Base qualities are missing; no much larger clone stands one base away.

Patients with ophthalmopathy had moderately to severely active disease, with a Clinical Activity Score of 3 or more, a NOSPECS grade of 4 or more, and a disease duration of less than 3 months. Patients were excluded if they had other autoimmune diseases, uncontrolled infections, pregnancy or lactation. Clinical symptoms, serum thyroxine, TRAb, thyroid ultrasound and orbital computed tomography formed the basis of the diagnosis. Ficoll-Paque density gradient centrifugation was used to isolate PBMCs from approximately 11 ml of fresh peripheral blood. Total RNA was extracted with Trizol reagent and quality-checked on an Agilent 2100 Bioanalyzer.

The chain uses TRBV20-1 and TRBJ2-7; the D element could tentatively be TRBD1 or TRBD2, as 5 bases agree for each. The specimen was peripheral blood. The receptor was isolated from an adult man with Graves' ophthalmopathy. The CDR3 in this case is CSAQGSRGPYEQYF. The DNA sequence is given as TGCAGTGCTCAAGGCTCACGGGGCCCCTACGAGCAGTACTTC.